This is a list of T cell receptor beta chains from one sample in a study of blood T cell repertoires in COVID-19. Repertoires were generated with immunoSEQ multiplex PCR, while TCRdb's copy carries only in-frame clones and drops some. The repertoire consists of 170,000 or so clones, with about nine tenths occurring once and the leading ten covering under 2%. Sequencing used peripheral blood. All receptors come from a man aged 18 to 30 who had recovered from COVID-19. Each CDR3 is given with its conserved first and last residue. The order of the fields is CDR3 protein, CDR3 DNA, J gene, V gene, clone size, D gene. D genes are given only for firm matches. The size field is filled for only some rows; it gives once, few, many or a size class.

CDR3: CASSLAPDREAGYTF
DNA: TGTGCCAGCAGCTTAGCCCCCGACAGGGAGGCTGGCTACACCTTC
J: TRBJ1-2
V: TRBV7-2
size: few
D: TRBD1

CDR3: CASQGNTYEQYF
DNA: TGTGCCAGCCAGGGGAACACCTACGAGCAGTACTTC
J: TRBJ2-7
V: TRBV11-2
size: NA
D: NA

CDR3: CASSLSGSSNEQYF
DNA: TGTGCCAGCAGCCTTAGCGGGAGTAGCAACGAGCAGTACTTC
J: TRBJ2-7
V: TRBV6-5
size: NA
D: TRBD2

CDR3: CASSREAESGYTF
DNA: TGTGCCAGCAGTCGGGAGGCGGAGTCGGGCTACACCTTC
J: TRBJ1-2
V: TRBV7-9
size: NA
D: NA

CDR3: CASSNHLGQGYEQYF
DNA: TGTGCCAGCAGTAATCATCTGGGACAGGGCTACGAGCAGTACTTC
J: TRBJ2-7
V: TRBV6-5
size: NA
D: TRBD1

CDR3: CASSPSAGGRETQYF
DNA: TGCGCCAGCAGCCCGTCAGCGGGAGGGAGAGAGACCCAGTACTTC
J: TRBJ2-5
V: TRBV5-1
size: once
D: TRBD2

CDR3: CASSQYVDRIGNTIYF
DNA: TGTGCCAGCAGCCAGTATGTTGACAGAATTGGAAACACCATATATTTT
J: TRBJ1-3
V: TRBV4-2
size: NA
D: NA

CDR3: CASSISGGSHPYEQYF
DNA: TGTGCCAGTAGTATTTCCGGTGGGAGCCACCCCTACGAGCAGTACTTC
J: TRBJ2-7
V: TRBV19
size: NA
D: NA

CDR3: CASSNGLAGGQETQYF
DNA: TGTGCCAGCAGTAACGGACTAGCGGGGGGACAAGAGACCCAGTACTTC
J: TRBJ2-5
V: TRBV6-2/TRBV6-3
size: NA
D: TRBD2

CDR3: CASSRDIISSTDTQYF
DNA: TGTGCCAGCAGTCGTGACATCATTTCTAGCACAGATACGCAGTATTTT
J: TRBJ2-3
V: TRBV7-2
size: NA
D: NA

CDR3: CASSSDRDQETQYF
DNA: TGTGCCAGCAGCTCGGACAGGGACCAAGAGACCCAGTACTTC
J: TRBJ2-5
V: TRBV7-9
size: NA
D: TRBD1

CDR3: CASSESSGRGSYEQYF
DNA: TGTGCCAGCAGTGAAAGCAGCGGCCGGGGCTCCTACGAGCAGTACTTC
J: TRBJ2-7
V: TRBV9
size: NA
D: NA

CDR3: CASSLALIINTDADTQYF
DNA: TGTGCCAGCAGCTTAGCCCTTATTATAAACACAGACGCAGATACGCAGTATTTT
J: TRBJ2-3
V: TRBV7-2
size: NA
D: NA

CDR3: CSVEGTSGRGNEQFF
DNA: TGCAGCGTTGAGGGGACTAGCGGGAGAGGCAATGAGCAGTTCTTC
J: TRBJ2-1
V: TRBV29-1
size: once
D: TRBD2

CDR3: CASNIAEAQETQYF
DNA: TGCGCCAGCAATATAGCGGAGGCCCAAGAGACCCAGTACTTC
J: TRBJ2-5
V: TRBV10-2
size: NA
D: NA

CDR3: CASSQGQVNEQFF
DNA: TGTGCCAGCAGCCAGGGACAGGTCAACGAGCAGTTCTTC
J: TRBJ2-1
V: TRBV11-3
size: NA
D: TRBD1

CDR3: CASTRAGSNTEAFF
DNA: TGCGCCAGCACCAGGGCAGGGTCGAACACTGAAGCTTTCTTT
J: TRBJ1-1
V: TRBV5-1
size: NA
D: NA

CDR3: CASSESLATGDTQYF
DNA: TGCGCCAGCAGTGAGTCTTTAGCGACTGGGGATACGCAGTATTTT
J: TRBJ2-3
V: TRBV10-1
size: NA
D: NA

CDR3: CASSLSFSRNTDTQYF
DNA: TGTGCCAGCAGTTTATCGTTCAGCAGGAACACAGATACGCAGTATTTT
J: TRBJ2-3
V: TRBV27
size: NA
D: NA

CDR3: CASSPATGTEAFF
DNA: TGCGCCAGCAGTCCAGCTACCGGGACAGAAGCTTTCTTT
J: TRBJ1-1
V: TRBV5-1
size: NA
D: NA

CDR3: CASSQPGGGRANEQFF
DNA: TGTGCCAGCAGCCAACCAGGGGGCGGGAGGGCCAATGAGCAGTTCTTC
J: TRBJ2-1
V: TRBV6-2/TRBV6-3
size: NA
D: NA

CDR3: CASSFGRENTEAFF
DNA: TGCGCCAGCAGCTTCGGGAGAGAGAACACTGAAGCTTTCTTT
J: TRBJ1-1
V: TRBV5-1
size: NA
D: NA

CDR3: CASGQGYEQYF
DNA: TGTGCCAGCGGACAGGGGTACGAGCAGTACTTC
J: TRBJ2-7
V: TRBV7-9
size: NA
D: TRBD1

CDR3: CASSQDLSGELFF
DNA: TGCGCCAGCAGCCAAGACCTGAGCGGGGAGCTGTTTTTT
J: TRBJ2-2
V: TRBV4-3
size: once
D: NA

CDR3: CASLRQAYEQYF
DNA: TGTGCCAGCCTCCGACAGGCATACGAGCAGTACTTC
J: TRBJ2-7
V: TRBV2
size: NA
D: NA

CDR3: CASSPGTASNQPQHF
DNA: TGTGCCAGCAGCCCCGGGACAGCGAGCAATCAGCCCCAGCATTTT
J: TRBJ1-5
V: TRBV7-2
size: NA
D: TRBD1

CDR3: CASSLRWREHNEQFF
DNA: TGTGCCAGCAGCTTACGGTGGCGGGAGCACAATGAGCAGTTCTTC
J: TRBJ2-1
V: TRBV7-8
size: few
D: TRBD2

CDR3: CASSQVRGGALHF
DNA: TGCGCCAGCAGCCAAGTCCGAGGGGGGGCCCTCCACTTT
J: TRBJ1-6
V: TRBV4-3
size: NA
D: NA

CDR3: CATSDLAGGYTF
DNA: TGTGCCACCAGTGATTTGGCGGGGGGCTACACCTTC
J: TRBJ1-2
V: TRBV24-1
size: NA
D: NA

CDR3: CASSPGEGRNTEAFF
DNA: TGTGCCAGCTCACCAGGGGAGGGGAGGAACACTGAAGCTTTCTTT
J: TRBJ1-1
V: TRBV18
size: NA
D: NA

CDR3: CAISEFKRGTGNEQFF
DNA: TGTGCCATCAGTGAGTTCAAGCGGGGGACAGGGAATGAGCAGTTCTTC
J: TRBJ2-1
V: TRBV10-3
size: NA
D: NA

CDR3: CASSPRTGTGVEKLFF
DNA: TGTGCCAGCTCACCCCGAACCGGGACAGGGGTTGAAAAACTGTTTTTT
J: TRBJ1-4
V: TRBV18
size: NA
D: TRBD1

CDR3: CASSQGDYPVVVTQYF
DNA: TGCGCCAGCAGCCAAGGGGACTATCCGGTGGTGGTTACGCAGTATTTT
J: TRBJ2-3
V: TRBV4-3
size: NA
D: TRBD2